These 30 T cell receptor beta chains came from one sample sequenced in a study of Ad26.COV2.S vaccination and SARS-CoV-2 variants. Clones were sequenced by immunoSEQ multiplex PCR, and TCRdb holds only the in-frame ones, with some missing. The repertoire consists of roughly 180,000 clones, with around 88% occurring once and the leading ten covering less than 6%. Sequences were derived from peripheral blood, sampled after recovery from COVID-19. The receptor source for this set is a human donor who had recovered from COVID-19.

This clone was seen only once. The gene calls are TRBV9 and TRBJ1-2; D unresolved. The germline CDR1 and CDR2 sequences are SGDLS and YYNGEE. V was clipped by 0 bases and J by 6 bases, with 24 bases between them. The CDR3 covers 18 residues. This CDR3 reads CASSVAREGRKTSDGYTF. CDR3 DNA sequence: TGTGCCAGCAGCGTAGCTCGGGAGGGCAGGAAAACAAGTGATGGCTACACCTTC.

The genes are TRBV30 and TRBJ1-1; D ambiguous. Trimming stripped 0 bases from V and 9 bases from J, with 14 bases between. The CDR3 extends over 13 amino acids. Germline V gives CDR1 GTSNPN, CDR2 SVGIG (reference sequence). DNA of the CDR3: TGTGCCTGGAGTGTAAAGGTCCCCAAGAAAGCTTTCTTT. This codes for CAWSVKVPKKAFF.

The genes are TRBV6-6 and TRBJ2-5, with 8 bases identical to TRBD2. V dropped 5 bases and J dropped 2; count of bases not matched to a gene: 10. In germline, CDR1 is MNHNY, CDR2 SVGAGI (reference sequence). The CDR3 runs to 16 residues. The CDR3 DNA is TGTGCCAGCAGTCCAAGACTAGCGTACGGGCAAGAGACCCAGTACTTC. Its protein product is CASSPRLAYGQETQYF.

The V call is TRBV30, the J call TRBJ1-1; D is unclear. Trimming cost V 1 base and J 2 bases, with 11 bases left between them. Germline CDR1 is GTSNPN and CDR2 is SVGIG (reference sequence). The CDR3 has 14 residues. The CDR3 here is CAWSGIFLNTEAFF. The CDR3 DNA reads as TGTGCCTGGAGTGGTATATTCTTAAACACTGAAGCTTTCTTT.

The chain joins TRBV7-3 to TRBJ1-2, with TRBD1 matching over 8 bases. V dropped 5 bases and J dropped 5; count of bases not matched to a gene: 4. CDR1 is SGHTA, CDR2 FQGTGA, per germline. The CDR3 extends over 13 amino acids. The DNA for the CDR3 is TGTGCCAGCAGCGGCGGGACAGGTTATGGCTACACCTTC. This encodes CASSGGTGYGYTF. Drawing the rest from reference TRBV7-3 and TRBJ1-2, the complete variable domain is GAGVSQTPSNKVTEKGKYVELRCDPISGHTALYWYRQSLGQGPEFLIYFQGTGAADDSGLPNDRFFAVRPEGSVSTLKIQRTERGDSAVYLCASSGGTGYGYTFGSGTRLTVV.

There are a few counts of this clone. V gene TRBV7-9 combines with J gene TRBJ1-2; TRBD1 is a possible D gene (6 bases). There are 14 residues in the CDR3. Germline CDR1 and CDR2: SEHNR and FQNEAQ (reference sequence). Between the trimmed V and J ends, which lost 2 bases and 7 bases, there was a span of 14 bases. The CDR3 DNA reads as TGTGCCAGCAGCTTATCGACAGGAGGAGGTGGCTACACCTTC. This gives the protein CASSLSTGGGGYTF.

This clone was seen just once. The chain carries TRBV7-9 and TRBJ1-1; 7 nucleotides match TRBD1. Trimming took 3 bases from V and 7 from J; bases not matched to a gene: 5. This CDR3 has 13 residues. In germline, CDR1 is SEHNR, CDR2 FQNEAQ (reference sequence). Here the CDR3 reads CASSLDRRGEAFF. DNA of the CDR3: TGTGCCAGCAGCTTGGACAGGCGGGGTGAAGCTTTCTTT.

The chain uses TRBV7-9 and TRBJ1-1; TRBD1 aligns across 7 bases. This CDR3 comprises 15 residues. Germline assignment: CDR1 SEHNR and CDR2 FQNEAQ (reference sequence). With 6 bases clipped from V and 4 bases from J, the junction kept 11 bases outside the gene matches. As DNA, the CDR3 is TGTGCCAGCAGGACAGGGATGGGTGGTAGCACTGAAGCTTTCTTT. Protein: CASRTGMGGSTEAFF. The variable domain in full, with the rest retrieved from reference TRBV7-9 and TRBJ1-1, is DTGVSQNPRHKITKRGQNVTFRCDPISEHNRLYWYRQTLGQGPEFLTYFQNEAQLEKSRLLSDRFSAERPKGSFSTLEIQRTEQGDSAMYLCASRTGMGGSTEAFFGQGTRLTVV.

The chain is built from TRBV7-2 and TRBJ2-7; D ambiguous. V lost 5 bases, J lost 3 bases, and 11 bases lay in between. CDR3 size: 13 residues. CDR1 and CDR2 from the germline V gene are SGHTA and FQGNSA. The CDR3 sequence: CASSPQQVYEQYF. The CDR3 nucleotides read TGTGCCAGCAGCCCCCAGCAGGTCTACGAGCAGTACTTC.

This clone has a single count. The V and J genes are TRBV9 and TRBJ2-5, with D uncertain. The V and J ends lost 0 bases and 2 bases respectively, with 8 bases between them. Germline-derived CDR1 and CDR2 are SGDLS and YYNGEE. The CDR3 is 14 residues long. This chain's CDR3 is CASSVGRAQETQYF. Here the CDR3 DNA reads TGTGCCAGCAGCGTAGGAAGAGCACAAGAGACCCAGTACTTC.

This clone was counted a single time. V is TRBV2 and J is TRBJ2-1; 8 nucleotides align to TRBD1. The V gene's germline CDR1 is SNHLY and CDR2 FYNNEI. Trimming took 4 bases from V and 8 from J; bases not matched to a gene: 10. This CDR3 is 15 amino acids long. Written as DNA, the CDR3 is TGTGCCAGCAGTGTCCTGGACAGGGTAAAAGATGAGCAGTTCTTC. Its protein is CASSVLDRVKDEQFF.

As concerns this clone: A read error may account for a junction end that differs from germline. The J gene is TRBJ1-3, the V gene TRBV9, with D unresolved. In germline, CDR1 is SGDLS, CDR2 YYNGEE. CDR3 length: 13 residues. In nucleotides, the CDR3 is TGTGCCAGCAGCGAGGGCATTGGACACACCATATATTTT. It specifies CASSEGIGHTIYF.

This clone was counted once. The V call is TRBV19, the J call TRBJ1-2; 7 bases map to TRBD1. The CDR3 loop spans 16 amino acids. The V gene end was trimmed by 2 bases and the J gene end by 2 bases; junction bases not matched to a gene: 8. Germline V gene lookup returns CDR1 LNHDA and CDR2 SQIVND (reference sequence). The CDR3 is CASSIKGDSRNYGYTF. CDR3 nucleotides: TGTGCCAGTAGTATAAAGGGGGACAGCAGAAACTATGGCTACACCTTC.

The rearrangement links TRBV4-2 to TRBJ2-7; 14 bases match TRBD2. The germline V gene encodes CDR1 LGHNA and CDR2 YNFKEQ. The CDR3 covers 16 residues. With V trimmed by 2 bases and J by 3 bases, 3 bases remained unmatched. The CDR3 DNA reads as TGTGCCAGCAGCCAAACGGGACTAGCGGGAGTCTACGAGCAGTACTTC. This codes for CASSQTGLAGVYEQYF.

This clone was recorded only once. This chain joins TRBV5-8 and TRBJ1-6; D remains unclear. Germline V gene data show CDR1 as SGHTS and CDR2 as YDEGEE. Trimming removed 4 bases at V and 3 bases at J, with 14 bases between. The CDR3 totals 16 residues. The CDR3 region is CASSTGPLNYNSPLHF. Written as DNA, the CDR3 is TGTGCCAGCAGCACCGGCCCCCTAAACTATAATTCACCCCTCCACTTT.

The CDR3 reads CASSRGQFNGYTF. Here the CDR3 DNA reads TGTGCCAGCAGCCGGGGACAGTTCAATGGCTACACCTTC. The genes are TRBV3-1 (or the pseudogene TRBV3-2) and TRBJ1-2; 7 nucleotides line up with TRBD1. The CDR3 is 13 amino acids. The germline gives CDR1 LGHDT, CDR2 YNNKEL (reference sequence). V trimming: 4 bases; J trimming: 6 bases; junction bases outside the gene matches: 5.

This clone was counted only a few times. The rearrangement joins TRBV5-1 to TRBJ2-2; the match to TRBD1 covers 8 bases. From germline, CDR1 is SGHRS and CDR2 YFSETQ. Trimming removed 2 bases from V and 2 bases from J; junction bases left unmatched: 2. The CDR3 totals 15 residues. CDR3 loop: CASSFQGANTGELFF. As DNA, the CDR3 is TGCGCCAGCAGCTTCCAGGGGGCTAACACCGGGGAGCTGTTTTTT.

V usage is TRBV2 and J usage is TRBJ2-3; D call uncertain. The V gene's germline CDR1 is SNHLY and CDR2 FYNNEI. CDR3 size: 13 residues. Trimming pared 5 bases from V and 4 bases from J, leaving 10 bases between. Here the CDR3 reads CASSQRTSDTQYF. CDR3 nucleotide sequence: TGTGCCAGCAGTCAACGGACCTCAGATACGCAGTATTTT.

About this clone itself: Germline is not matched at one junction end, which may reflect a read error. This chain links TRBV5-1 with TRBJ2-1, with 9 bases that match TRBD2. The CDR3 extends over 15 amino acids. The germline V gene has CDR1 SGHRS and CDR2 YFSETQ. CDR3: CASSLVSGGIMGPLF. The CDR3 DNA is TGCGCCAGCAGCTTGGTCAGCGGGGGGATCATGGGGCCCCTCTTC.

The chain uses TRBV9 and TRBJ2-7, with a possible D match to TRBD1 (5 bases). Per germline, CDR1 SGDLS and CDR2 YYNGEE. The CDR3 totals 14 residues. V lost 0 bases, J lost 2 bases, and 9 bases lay in between. The CDR3 nucleotides are TGTGCCAGCAGCGTAGGCAGGGTGGCCTACGAGCAGTACTTC. It codes for CASSVGRVAYEQYF.

CDR3 sequence reads: CASSEARGRGGNEQFF. The CDR3 nucleotides read TGTGCCAGCAGTGAAGCGCGCGGGAGGGGCGGGAATGAGCAGTTCTTC. V gene TRBV2 combines with J gene TRBJ2-1; 9 bases match TRBD2. The CDR3 sequence is 16 residues long. Germline V gene data show CDR1 as SNHLY and CDR2 as FYNNEI. J gave up 7 bases and V 0 bases, and 7 bases lay outside the gene matches.

The V and J genes are TRBV5-8 and TRBJ1-5, with D hard to call. The V and J ends lost 0 bases and 0 bases respectively, with 7 bases between them. Germline assignment: CDR1 SGHTS and CDR2 YDEGEE. This CDR3 spans 15 amino acids. The CDR3 protein is CASSLGLYSNQPQHF. The CDR3 bases are TGTGCCAGCAGCTTGGGTCTGTATAGCAATCAGCCCCAGCATTTT.

This rearrangement joins TRBV19 to TRBJ2-1, with 9 bases matching TRBD2. CDR1 and CDR2 (germline): LNHDA, SQIVND (reference sequence). This CDR3 has 15 amino acids. V shed 7 bases and J 4 bases; nucleotides not matched to a gene: 8. CDR3 residues: CASMVSGSKYNEQFF. The CDR3 DNA is TGTGCCAGTATGGTTAGCGGGAGCAAGTACAATGAGCAGTTCTTC.

The J gene is TRBJ1-2, the V gene TRBV29-1; 7 bases line up with TRBD1. The V gene end was trimmed by 7 bases and the J gene end by 1 base; junction bases not matched to a gene: 6. Per germline, CDR1 SQVTM and CDR2 ANQGSEA. The CDR3 consists of 13 residues. DNA of the CDR3: TGCAGCGCCGGGACAGAGTTTAACTATGGCTACACCTTC. Translated, it gives CSAGTEFNYGYTF.

This sequence joins TRBV6-5 and TRBJ1-6; 9 nucleotides line up with TRBD1. Trimming cost V 6 bases and J 8 bases; bases outside gene matches: 5. Germline assignment: CDR1 MNHEY and CDR2 SVGAGI. The CDR3 loop spans 14 amino acids. In DNA form, the CDR3 reads TGTGCCAGCAGGGTGGGACAGGGACATTCACCCCTCCACTTT. Protein: CASRVGQGHSPLHF.

This chain connects TRBV10-2 to TRBJ2-6, with D perhaps matching TRBD1 or TRBD2 (5 bases each). CDR1 and CDR2 (germline): WSHSY, SAAADI. This CDR3 region has 15 residues. V shed 3 bases and J shed 0 bases, with 6 bases lying between them. The DNA of the CDR3 is TGCGCCAGCAGTGACGGGGCCTCTGGGGCCAACGTCCTGACTTTC. Residues: CASSDGASGANVLTF.

V usage is TRBV19 and J usage is TRBJ2-6; D gene uncertain. Germline V lookup: CDR1 LNHDA, CDR2 SQIVND (reference sequence). The CDR3 totals 17 residues. V shed 2 bases and J shed 4 bases, with 15 bases lying between them. The CDR3 region has the DNA TGTGCCAGTAGTATATCGATGGTTGGGCAGGGGGCCAACGTCCTGACTTTC. Translation gives CASSISMVGQGANVLTF.

The genes are TRBV7-9 and TRBJ1-1; D gene ambiguous. The CDR3 contains 14 residues. From germline, CDR1 is SEHNR and CDR2 FQNEAQ (reference sequence). V was trimmed by 8 bases and J by 2 bases, leaving 15 bases between them. This CDR3 reads CASQKETPNTEAFF. CDR3 DNA: TGTGCCAGCCAGAAGGAGACGCCTAACACTGAAGCTTTCTTT.

V usage is TRBV10-1 and J usage is TRBJ2-1; 11 nucleotides align to TRBD1. The CDR3 length is 19 residues. CDR1 is WNHNN and CDR2 is SYGVQD in the germline V gene (reference sequence). The V gene end was trimmed by 6 bases and the J gene end by 5 bases; junction bases not matched to a gene: 18. The CDR3 bases are TGCGCCAGCAGGCATGACGAGAAGGACAGGGGGCCCGAGAACAATGAGCAGTTCTTC. As protein: CASRHDEKDRGPENNEQFF.

The gene calls are TRBV6-6 and TRBJ1-4, with 7 bases that match TRBD1. The CDR3 is made up of 16 amino acids. V lost 6 bases, J lost 4 bases, and 11 bases stayed unmatched. Germline V CDR1 and CDR2: MNHNY, SVGAGI (reference sequence). The CDR3 sequence: CASSHTLRDSNEKLFF. The CDR3 region has the DNA TGTGCCAGCAGCCACACTCTCCGGGACAGTAATGAAAAACTGTTTTTT.